This entry concerns a single T cell receptor (beta chain). Its target is unknown. The sample is drawn from a study of regulatory T cells in long-lasting Graves disease. Regarding the study as a whole: Persistent disease preferred TRBV28, TRBJ1-2 and TRBJ2-5; new disease, TRBV20-1 and TRBJ2-1.

Time point here: newly diagnosed GD, antithyroid drugs for less than 3 months. After RNA was extracted from PBMCs, the TCR library was made from it. The diagnosis of Graves' disease used American Thyroid Association guidelines. Each patient gave roughly 9.2 milliliters of EDTA-anticoagulated peripheral blood. Construction of the TCR beta libraries employed iRepertoire HTBI primers in conjunction with Arm-PCR of CDR3 regions. TCRdb used MiXCR to reprocess the multiplex PCR reads, holding one entry per CDR3 protein. The sample holds about 240,000 distinct CDR3 sequences; roughly a fifth are singletons and the top ten take about 15%. J lost 6 bases, V lost 3 bases, and 8 bases had no gene match. Germline V gives CDR1 SGHNT, CDR2 YYREEE (reference sequence). The CDR3 totals 16 residues.

This specimen consisted of peripheral blood mononuclear cells (PBMCs), obtained at new diagnosis, from a patient treated with antithyroid drugs. This clonotype was obtained from a female donor with Graves disease. The rearrangement uses TRBV5-4 and TRBJ2-2; 10 bases are a match to TRBD2. The CDR3 DNA reads TGTGCCAGCAGCTCGAGCGGGAGGGCCCGCGCCGGGGAGCTGTTTTTT. Translating it yields CASSSSGRARAGELFF.